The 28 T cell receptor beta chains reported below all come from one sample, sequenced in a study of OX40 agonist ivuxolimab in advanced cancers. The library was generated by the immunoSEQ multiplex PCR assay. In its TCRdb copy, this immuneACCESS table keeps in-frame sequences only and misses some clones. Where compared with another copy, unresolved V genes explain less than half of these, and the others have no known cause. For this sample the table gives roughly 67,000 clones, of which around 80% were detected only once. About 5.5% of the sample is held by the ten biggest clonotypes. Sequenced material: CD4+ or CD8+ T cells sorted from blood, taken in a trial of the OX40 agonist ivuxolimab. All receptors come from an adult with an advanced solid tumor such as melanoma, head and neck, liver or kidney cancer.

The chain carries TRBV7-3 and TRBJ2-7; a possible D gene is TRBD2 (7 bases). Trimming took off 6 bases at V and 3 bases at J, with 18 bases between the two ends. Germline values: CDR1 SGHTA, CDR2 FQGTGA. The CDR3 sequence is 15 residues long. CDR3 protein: CASRPGGGSHYEQYF. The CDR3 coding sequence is TGTGCCAGCAGACCTGGCGGGGGCAGCCACTACGAGCAGTACTTC.

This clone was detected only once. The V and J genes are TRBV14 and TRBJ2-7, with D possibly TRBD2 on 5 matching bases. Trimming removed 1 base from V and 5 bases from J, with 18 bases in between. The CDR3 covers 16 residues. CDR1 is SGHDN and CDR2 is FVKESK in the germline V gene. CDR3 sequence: CASSQVQSRRLNEQYF. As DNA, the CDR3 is TGTGCCAGCAGCCAAGTACAGTCACGGAGGCTAAACGAGCAGTACTTC.

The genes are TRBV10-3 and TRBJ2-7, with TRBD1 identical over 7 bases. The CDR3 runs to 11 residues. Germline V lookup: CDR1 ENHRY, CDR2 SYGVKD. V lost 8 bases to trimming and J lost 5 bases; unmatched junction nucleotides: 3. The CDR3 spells CAIGTEDEQYF. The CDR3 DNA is TGTGCCATCGGGACAGAGGACGAGCAGTACTTC.

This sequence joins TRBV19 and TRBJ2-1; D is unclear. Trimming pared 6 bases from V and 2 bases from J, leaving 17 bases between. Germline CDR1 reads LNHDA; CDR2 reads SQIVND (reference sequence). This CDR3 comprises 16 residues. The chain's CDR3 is CASSQDLSGAYNEQFF. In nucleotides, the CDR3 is TGTGCCAGTAGCCAAGACCTATCCGGAGCCTACAATGAGCAGTTCTTC. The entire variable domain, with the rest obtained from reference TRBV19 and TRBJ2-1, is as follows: DGGITQSPKYLFRKEGQNVTLSCEQNLNHDAMYWYRQDPGQGLRLIYYSQIVNDFQKGDIAEGYSVSREKKESFPLTVTSAQKNPTAFYLCASSQDLSGAYNEQFFGPGTRLTVL.

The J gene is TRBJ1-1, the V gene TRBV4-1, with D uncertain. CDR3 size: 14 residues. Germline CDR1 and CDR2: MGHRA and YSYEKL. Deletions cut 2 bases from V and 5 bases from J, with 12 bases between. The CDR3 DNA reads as TGCGCCAGCAGCCAATTTTATCCTGGGACTGAAGCTTTCTTT. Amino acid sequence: CASSQFYPGTEAFF.

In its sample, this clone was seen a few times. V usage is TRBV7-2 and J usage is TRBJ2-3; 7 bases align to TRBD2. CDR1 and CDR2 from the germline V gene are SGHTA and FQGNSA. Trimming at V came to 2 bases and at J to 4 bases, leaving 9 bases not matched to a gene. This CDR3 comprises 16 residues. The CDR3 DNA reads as TGTGCCAGCAGCTTAATGGCGGGAGCTTCCCCAGATACGCAGTATTTT. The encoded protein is CASSLMAGASPDTQYF.

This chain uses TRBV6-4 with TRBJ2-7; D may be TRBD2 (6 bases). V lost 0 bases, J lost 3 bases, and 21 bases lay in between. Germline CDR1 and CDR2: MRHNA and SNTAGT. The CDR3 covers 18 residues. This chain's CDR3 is CASSDSVGGRARYYEQYF. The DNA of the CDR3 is TGTGCCAGCAGTGACTCCGTGGGGGGACGGGCGCGGTACTACGAGCAGTACTTC.

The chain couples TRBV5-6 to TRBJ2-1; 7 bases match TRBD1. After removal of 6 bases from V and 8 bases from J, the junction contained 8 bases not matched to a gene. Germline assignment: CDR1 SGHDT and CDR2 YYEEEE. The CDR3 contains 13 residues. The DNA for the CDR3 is TGTGCCAGCACCCCTGACAGGGTCCATGAGCAGTTCTTC. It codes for CASTPDRVHEQFF.

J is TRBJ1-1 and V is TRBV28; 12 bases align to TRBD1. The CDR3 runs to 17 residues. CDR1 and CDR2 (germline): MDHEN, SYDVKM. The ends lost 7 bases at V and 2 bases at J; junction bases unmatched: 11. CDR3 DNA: TGTGCCAGCAAGGGGGACAGGGGGCGAAGTATCAACACTGAAGCTTTCTTT. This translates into CASKGDRGRSINTEAFF.

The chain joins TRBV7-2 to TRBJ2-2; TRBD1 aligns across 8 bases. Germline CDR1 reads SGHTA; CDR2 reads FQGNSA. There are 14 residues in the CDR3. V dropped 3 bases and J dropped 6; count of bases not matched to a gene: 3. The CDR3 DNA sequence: TGTGCCAGCAGCTTCTCAGGGGGCCCCGGGGAGCTGTTTTTT. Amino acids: CASSFSGGPGELFF.

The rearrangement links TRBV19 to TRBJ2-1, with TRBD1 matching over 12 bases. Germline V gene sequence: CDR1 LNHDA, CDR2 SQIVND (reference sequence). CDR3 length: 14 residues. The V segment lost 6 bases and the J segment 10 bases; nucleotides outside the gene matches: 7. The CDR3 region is CASSTGTGGLEQFF. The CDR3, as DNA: TGTGCCAGTAGCACCGGGACAGGGGGCTTAGAGCAGTTCTTC.

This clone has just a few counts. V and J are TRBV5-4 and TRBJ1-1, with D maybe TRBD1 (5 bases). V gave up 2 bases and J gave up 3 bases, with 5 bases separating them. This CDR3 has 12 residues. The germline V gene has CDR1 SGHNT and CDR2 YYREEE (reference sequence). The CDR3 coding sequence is TGTGCCAGCAGCTTCAGGGACACTGAAGCTTTCTTT. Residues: CASSFRDTEAFF.

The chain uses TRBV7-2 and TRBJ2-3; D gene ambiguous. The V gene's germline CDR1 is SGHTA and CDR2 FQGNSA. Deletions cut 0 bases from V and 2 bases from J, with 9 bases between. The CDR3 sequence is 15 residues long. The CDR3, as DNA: TGTGCCAGCAGCTTAGCGGCTAGTTTCACAGATACGCAGTATTTT. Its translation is CASSLAASFTDTQYF.

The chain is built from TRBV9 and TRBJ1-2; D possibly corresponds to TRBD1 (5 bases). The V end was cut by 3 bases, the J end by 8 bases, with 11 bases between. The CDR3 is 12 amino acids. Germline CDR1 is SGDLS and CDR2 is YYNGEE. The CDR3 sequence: CASSGGGAGYTF. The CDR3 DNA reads TGTGCCAGCAGCGGGGGCGGGGCCGGCTACACCTTC.

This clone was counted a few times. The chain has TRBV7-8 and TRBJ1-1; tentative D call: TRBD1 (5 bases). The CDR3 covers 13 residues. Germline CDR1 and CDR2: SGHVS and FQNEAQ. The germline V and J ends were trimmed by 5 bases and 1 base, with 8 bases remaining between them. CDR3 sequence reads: CASSRGRNTEAFF. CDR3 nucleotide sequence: TGTGCCAGCAGCCGGGGACGGAACACTGAAGCTTTCTTT. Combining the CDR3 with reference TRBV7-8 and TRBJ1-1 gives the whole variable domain GAGVSQSPRYKVAKRGQDVALRCDPISGHVSLFWYQQALGQGPEFLTYFQNEAQLDKSGLPSDRFFAERPEGSVSTLKIQRTQQEDSAVYLCASSRGRNTEAFFGQGTRLTVV.

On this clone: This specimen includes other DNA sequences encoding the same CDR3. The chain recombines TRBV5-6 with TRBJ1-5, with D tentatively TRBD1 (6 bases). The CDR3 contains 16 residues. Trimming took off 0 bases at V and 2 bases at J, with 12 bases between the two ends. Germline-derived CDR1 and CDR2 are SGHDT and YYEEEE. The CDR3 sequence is CASSLVGGGGNQPQHF. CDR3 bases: TGTGCCAGCAGCTTGGTAGGGGGGGGAGGCAATCAGCCCCAGCATTTT. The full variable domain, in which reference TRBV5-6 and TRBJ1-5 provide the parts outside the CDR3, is DAGVTQSPTHLIKTRGQQVTLRCSPKSGHDTVSWYQQALGQGPQFIFQYYEEEERQRGNFPDRFSGHQFPNYSSELNVNALLLGDSALYLCASSLVGGGGNQPQHFGDGTRLSIL.

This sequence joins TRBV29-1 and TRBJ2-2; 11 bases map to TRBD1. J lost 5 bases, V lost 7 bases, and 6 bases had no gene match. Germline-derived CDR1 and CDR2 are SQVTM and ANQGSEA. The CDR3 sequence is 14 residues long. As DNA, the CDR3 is TGCAGCGGTGGACAGGGGGCGAGGACCGGGGAGCTGTTTTTT. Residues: CSGGQGARTGELFF.

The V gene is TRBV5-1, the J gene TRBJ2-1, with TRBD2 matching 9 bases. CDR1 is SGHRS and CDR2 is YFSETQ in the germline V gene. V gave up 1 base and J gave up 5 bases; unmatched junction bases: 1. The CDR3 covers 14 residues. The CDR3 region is CASSLWTSDNEQFF. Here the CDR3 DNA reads TGCGCCAGCAGCTTGTGGACTAGCGACAATGAGCAGTTCTTC.

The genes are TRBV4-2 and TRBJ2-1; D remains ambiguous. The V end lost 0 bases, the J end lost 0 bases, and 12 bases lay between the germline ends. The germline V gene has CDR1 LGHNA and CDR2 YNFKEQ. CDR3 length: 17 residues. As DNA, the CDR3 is TGTGCCAGCAGCCAAGATCAGGCGGAAAGCTCCTACAATGAGCAGTTCTTC. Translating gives CASSQDQAESSYNEQFF.

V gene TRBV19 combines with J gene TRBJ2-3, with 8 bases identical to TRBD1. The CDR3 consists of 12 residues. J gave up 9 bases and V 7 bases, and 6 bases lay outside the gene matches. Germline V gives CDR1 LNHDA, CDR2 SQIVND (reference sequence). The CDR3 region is CASNSGTGTQYF. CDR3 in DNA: TGTGCCAGTAACTCCGGGACAGGCACGCAGTATTTT. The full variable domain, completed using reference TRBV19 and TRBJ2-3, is DGGITQSPKYLFRKEGQNVTLSCEQNLNHDAMYWYRQDPGQGLRLIYYSQIVNDFQKGDIAEGYSVSREKKESFPLTVTSAQKNPTAFYLCASNSGTGTQYFGPGTRLTVL.

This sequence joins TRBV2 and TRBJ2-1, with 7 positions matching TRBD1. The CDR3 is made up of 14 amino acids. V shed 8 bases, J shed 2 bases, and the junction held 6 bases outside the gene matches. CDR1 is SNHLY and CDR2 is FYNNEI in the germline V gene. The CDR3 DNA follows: TGTGCCAGCCAGTGGCAGGGGGCCTACAATGAGCAGTTCTTC. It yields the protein CASQWQGAYNEQFF. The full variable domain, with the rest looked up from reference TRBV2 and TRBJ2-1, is EPEVTQTPSHQVTQMGQEVILRCVPISNHLYFYWYRQILGQKVEFLVSFYNNEISEKSEIFDDQFSVERPDGSNFTLKIRSTKLEDSAMYFCASQWQGAYNEQFFGPGTRLTVL.

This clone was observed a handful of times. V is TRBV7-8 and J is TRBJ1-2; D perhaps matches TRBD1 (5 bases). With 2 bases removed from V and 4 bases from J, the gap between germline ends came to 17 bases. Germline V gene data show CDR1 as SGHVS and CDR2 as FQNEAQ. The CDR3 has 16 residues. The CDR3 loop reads CASSLRLGGAIYGYTF. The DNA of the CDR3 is TGTGCCAGCAGCTTAAGATTGGGAGGGGCGATCTATGGCTACACCTTC.

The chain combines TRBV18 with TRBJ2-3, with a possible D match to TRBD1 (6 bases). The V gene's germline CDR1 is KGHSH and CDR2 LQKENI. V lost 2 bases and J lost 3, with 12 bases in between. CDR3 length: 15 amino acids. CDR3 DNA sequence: TGTGCCAGCTCACCAAATCAGGGGCCGACAGATACGCAGTATTTT. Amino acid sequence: CASSPNQGPTDTQYF.

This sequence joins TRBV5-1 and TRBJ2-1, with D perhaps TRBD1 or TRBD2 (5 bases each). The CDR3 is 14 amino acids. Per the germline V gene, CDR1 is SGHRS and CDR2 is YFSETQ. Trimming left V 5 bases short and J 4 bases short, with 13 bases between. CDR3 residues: CASRRDLVYNEQFF. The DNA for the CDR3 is TGCGCCAGCAGACGGGACCTGGTTTACAATGAGCAGTTCTTC. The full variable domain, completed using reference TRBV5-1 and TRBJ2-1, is KAGVTQTPRYLIKTRGQQVTLSCSPISGHRSVSWYQQTPGQGLQFLFEYFSETQRNKGNFPGRFSGRQFSNSRSEMNVSTLELGDSALYLCASRRDLVYNEQFFGPGTRLTVL.

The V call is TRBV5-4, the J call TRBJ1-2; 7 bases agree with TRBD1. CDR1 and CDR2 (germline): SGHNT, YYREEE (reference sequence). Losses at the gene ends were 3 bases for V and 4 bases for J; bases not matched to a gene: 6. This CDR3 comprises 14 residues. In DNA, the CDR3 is TGTGCCAGCAGCTGGGCAGGGGGTGGCTATGGCTACACCTTC. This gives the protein CASSWAGGGYGYTF.

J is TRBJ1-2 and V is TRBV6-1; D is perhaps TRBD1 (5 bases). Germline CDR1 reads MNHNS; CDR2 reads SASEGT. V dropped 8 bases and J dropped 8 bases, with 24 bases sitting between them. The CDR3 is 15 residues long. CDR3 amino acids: CASVPWGFGGRGYTF. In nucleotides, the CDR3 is TGTGCCAGCGTCCCCTGGGGGTTCGGAGGGAGGGGCTACACCTTC.

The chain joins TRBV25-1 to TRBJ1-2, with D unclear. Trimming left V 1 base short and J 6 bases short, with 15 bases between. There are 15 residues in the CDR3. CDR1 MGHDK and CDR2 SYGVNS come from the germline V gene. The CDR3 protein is CASSESHGSPHGYTF. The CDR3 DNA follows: TGTGCCAGCAGTGAATCACACGGATCTCCGCATGGCTACACCTTC.

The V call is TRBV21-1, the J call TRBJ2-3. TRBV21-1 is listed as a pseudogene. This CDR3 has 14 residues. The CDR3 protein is CASPGTSSTDTQYF. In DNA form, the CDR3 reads TGTGCCTCCCCAGGGACCTCTAGCACAGATACGCAGTATTTT.